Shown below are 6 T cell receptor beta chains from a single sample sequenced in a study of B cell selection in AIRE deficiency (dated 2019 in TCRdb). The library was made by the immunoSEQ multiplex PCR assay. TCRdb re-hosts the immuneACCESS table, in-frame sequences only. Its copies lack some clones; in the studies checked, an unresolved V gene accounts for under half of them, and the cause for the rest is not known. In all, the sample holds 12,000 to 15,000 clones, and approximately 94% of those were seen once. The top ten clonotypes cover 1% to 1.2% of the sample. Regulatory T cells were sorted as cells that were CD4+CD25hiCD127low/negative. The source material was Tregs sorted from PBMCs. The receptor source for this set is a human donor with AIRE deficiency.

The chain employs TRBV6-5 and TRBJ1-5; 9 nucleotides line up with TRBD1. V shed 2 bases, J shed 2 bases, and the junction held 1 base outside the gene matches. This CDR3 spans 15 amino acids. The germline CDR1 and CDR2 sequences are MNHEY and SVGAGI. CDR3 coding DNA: TGTGCCAGCAGTTACAGGACAGGGGGCAATCAGCCCCAGCATTTT. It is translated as CASSYRTGGNQPQHF.

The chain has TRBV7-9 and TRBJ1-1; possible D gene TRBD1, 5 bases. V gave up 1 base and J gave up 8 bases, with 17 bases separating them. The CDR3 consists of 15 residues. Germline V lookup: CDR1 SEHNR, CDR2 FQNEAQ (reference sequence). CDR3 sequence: CASSLDGVWGPEAFF. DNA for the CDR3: TGTGCCAGCAGCTTAGATGGGGTGTGGGGACCCGAAGCTTTCTTT. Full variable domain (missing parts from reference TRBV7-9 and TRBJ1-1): DTGVSQNPRHKITKRGQNVTFRCDPISEHNRLYWYRQTLGQGPEFLTYFQNEAQLEKSRLLSDRFSAERPKGSFSTLEIQRTEQGDSAMYLCASSLDGVWGPEAFFGQGTRLTVV.

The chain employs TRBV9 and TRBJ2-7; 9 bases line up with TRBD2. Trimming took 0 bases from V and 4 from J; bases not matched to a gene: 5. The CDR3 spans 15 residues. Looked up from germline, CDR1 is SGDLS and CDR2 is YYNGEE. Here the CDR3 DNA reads TGTGCCAGCAGCGTAGGGCTAGCGGGAACGTACGAGCAGTACTTC. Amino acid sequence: CASSVGLAGTYEQYF. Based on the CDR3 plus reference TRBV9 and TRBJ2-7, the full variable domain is DSGVTQTPKHLITATGQRVTLRCSPRSGDLSVYWYQQSLDQGLQFLIQYYNGEERAKGNILERFSAQQFPDLHSELNLSSLELGDSALYFCASSVGLAGTYEQYFGPGTRLTVT.

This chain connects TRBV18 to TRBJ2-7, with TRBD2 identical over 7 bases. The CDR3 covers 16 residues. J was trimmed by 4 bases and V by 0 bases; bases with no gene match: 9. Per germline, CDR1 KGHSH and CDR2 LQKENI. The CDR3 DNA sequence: TGTGCCAGCTCACCACCCCTTGGGAGGGTTGGGTACGAGCAGTACTTC. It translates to CASSPPLGRVGYEQYF. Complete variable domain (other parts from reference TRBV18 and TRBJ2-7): NAGVMQNPRHLVRRRGQEARLRCSPMKGHSHVYWYRQLPEEGLKFMVYLQKENIIDESGMPKERFSAEFPKEGPSILRIQQVVRGDSAAYFCASSPPLGRVGYEQYFGPGTRLTVT.

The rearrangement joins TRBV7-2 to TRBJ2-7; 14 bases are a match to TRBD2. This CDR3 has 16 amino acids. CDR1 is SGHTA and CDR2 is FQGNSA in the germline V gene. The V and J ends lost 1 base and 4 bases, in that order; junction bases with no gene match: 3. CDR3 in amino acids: CASSLVGTSGSYEQYF. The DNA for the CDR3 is TGTGCCAGCAGCTTAGTTGGGACTAGCGGGAGTTACGAGCAGTACTTC.

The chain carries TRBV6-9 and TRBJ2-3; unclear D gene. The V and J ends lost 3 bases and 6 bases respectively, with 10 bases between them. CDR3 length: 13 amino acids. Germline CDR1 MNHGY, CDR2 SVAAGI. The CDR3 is CASSYSRFDTQYF. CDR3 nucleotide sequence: TGTGCCAGCAGTTACTCTAGGTTTGATACGCAGTATTTT.